This TCR beta chain was retrieved from a study of CD8+ T cells in alopecia areata. The table lists this clone with a few counts. Its antigen is currently unknown. Germline CDR1 is SGHTA and CDR2 is FQGTGA. The CDR3 is 16 residues long. Trimming removed 6 bases from V and 4 bases from J; junction bases left unmatched: 10. Sequencing relied on a cDNA template that was reverse transcribed from extracted RNA. This table comes from immunoSEQ multiplex PCR, and its TCRdb copy is limited to in-frame clones, with some not included. The sample has about 76,000 clones; 66% are singletons. Treatment noted: oral pan-JAK inhibitor, 5-10 mg twice daily. Cell sorting was applied to PBMCs, and CD4+ and CD8+ T cells were collected. Study-level results: It was less clear whether patients shared TCRs than it was in mice, possibly because of HLA. Baseline CD8+ expansion's link to response remains uncertain, as there was one nonresponder. The study found tofacitinib significantly decreased scalp clonality and expanded CD8+ clones among the top 100.

This clonotype was sampled from a human donor with alopecia areata. The J gene is TRBJ2-1, the V gene TRBV7-3; TRBD1 matches 9 bases. The material sequenced was CD8+ T cells sorted from blood, taken at week 24, from a patient treated with tofacitinib. The CDR3 coding sequence is TGTGCCAGCAGTTCTCTTGCCGGGACAGGGTACAATGAGCAGTTCTTC. Amino acid sequence: CASSSLAGTGYNEQFF.